The T cell receptor beta chain under discussion was sequenced for a study of tumor and adjacent non-tumor tissue in lung cancer. CDR3 length: 12 amino acids. Germline CDR1 is DFQATT and CDR2 is SNEGSKA (reference sequence). This sample's RNA came from whole unsorted tissue. The library came from three nested PCR rounds adapted from ARM-PCR protocols. Using its own MiXCR run on the multiplex PCR reads, TCRdb lists one record per CDR3 protein. The sample contains 68,000 or so distinct CDR3 sequences, 55% to 75% of which appear only once. In the case of this clonotype: Relative to the germline gene, one junction end is altered; a read error may explain this.

The clonotype was recovered from a man in his fifties with non-small cell lung cancer. The rearrangement uses TRBV20-1 and TRBJ2-2, with no clear D. The source material was lung tumor tissue. The CDR3 region is CSVPSGTRELFF. CDR3 coding DNA: TGCAGTGTTCCCTCGGGCACCAGGGAGCTGTTTTTT.